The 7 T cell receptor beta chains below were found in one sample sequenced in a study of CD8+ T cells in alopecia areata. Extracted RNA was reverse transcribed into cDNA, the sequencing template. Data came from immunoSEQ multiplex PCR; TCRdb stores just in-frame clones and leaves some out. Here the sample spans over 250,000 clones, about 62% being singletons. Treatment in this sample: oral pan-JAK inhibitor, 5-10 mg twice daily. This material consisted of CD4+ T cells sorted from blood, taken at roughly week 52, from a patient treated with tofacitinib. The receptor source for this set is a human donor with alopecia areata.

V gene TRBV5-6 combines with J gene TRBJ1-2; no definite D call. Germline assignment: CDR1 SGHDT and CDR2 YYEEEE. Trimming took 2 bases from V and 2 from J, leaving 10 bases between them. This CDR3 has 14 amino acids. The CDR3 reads CASSFSTGNYGYTF. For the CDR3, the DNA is TGTGCCAGCAGCTTCTCGACGGGAAACTATGGCTACACCTTC.

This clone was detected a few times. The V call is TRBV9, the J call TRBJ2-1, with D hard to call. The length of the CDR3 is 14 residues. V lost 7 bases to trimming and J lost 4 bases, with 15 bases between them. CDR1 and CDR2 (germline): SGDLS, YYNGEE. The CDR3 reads CASSRTVNYNEQFF. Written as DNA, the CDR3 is TGTGCCAGCTCCAGGACGGTGAATTACAATGAGCAGTTCTTC.

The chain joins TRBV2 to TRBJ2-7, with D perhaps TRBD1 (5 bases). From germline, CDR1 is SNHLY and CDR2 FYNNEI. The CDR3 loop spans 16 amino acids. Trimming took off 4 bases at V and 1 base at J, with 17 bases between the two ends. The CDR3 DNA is TGTGCCAGCAGTGTGATGTCAGGGTGGTCGTCCTACGAGCAGTACTTC. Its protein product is CASSVMSGWSSYEQYF. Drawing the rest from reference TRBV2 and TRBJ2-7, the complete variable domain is EPEVTQTPSHQVTQMGQEVILRCVPISNHLYFYWYRQILGQKVEFLVSFYNNEISEKSEIFDDQFSVERPDGSNFTLKIRSTKLEDSAMYFCASSVMSGWSSYEQYFGPGTRLTVT.

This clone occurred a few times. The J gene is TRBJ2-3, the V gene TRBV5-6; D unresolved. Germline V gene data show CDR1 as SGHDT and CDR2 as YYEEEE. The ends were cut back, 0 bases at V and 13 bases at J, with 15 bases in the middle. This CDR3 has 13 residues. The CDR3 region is CASSLAAQRHEYF. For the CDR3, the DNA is TGTGCCAGCAGCTTGGCCGCGCAGCGACATGAGTATTTT.

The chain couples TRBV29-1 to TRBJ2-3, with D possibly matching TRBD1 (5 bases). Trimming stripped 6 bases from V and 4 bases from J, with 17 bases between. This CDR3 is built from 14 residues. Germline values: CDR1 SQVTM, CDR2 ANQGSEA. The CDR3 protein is CSVGRTSVSDTQYF. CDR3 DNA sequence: TGCAGCGTGGGGCGGACCTCGGTGTCAGATACGCAGTATTTT.

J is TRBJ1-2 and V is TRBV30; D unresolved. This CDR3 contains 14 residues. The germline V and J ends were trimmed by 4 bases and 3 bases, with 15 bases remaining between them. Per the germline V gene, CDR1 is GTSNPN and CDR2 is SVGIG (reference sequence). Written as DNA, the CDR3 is TGTGCCTGGAAGTCCCCGGGAGGATACTATGGCTACACCTTC. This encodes CAWKSPGGYYGYTF.

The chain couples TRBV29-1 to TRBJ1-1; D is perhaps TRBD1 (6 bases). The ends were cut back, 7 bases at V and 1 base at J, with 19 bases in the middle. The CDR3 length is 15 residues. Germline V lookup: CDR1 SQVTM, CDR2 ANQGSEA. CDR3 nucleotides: TGCAGCGCCCGGCCGGACAGCGCATCGAACACTGAAGCTTTCTTT. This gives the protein CSARPDSASNTEAFF.